These 20 T cell receptor beta chains share one sample of origin, sequenced in a study of blood T cell repertoires in COVID-19. Assay used: immunoSEQ multiplex PCR; TCRdb lists only in-frame clones, some missing. The table records around 270,000 clones, more than 65% of them present only once. Sequenced: peripheral blood. These receptors were collected from a person aged 65 to 79 with COVID-19, enrolled during active disease.

V gene TRBV7-2 combines with J gene TRBJ2-4, with D possibly matching TRBD2 (5 bases). Trimming removed 7 bases at V and 1 base at J, with 11 bases between. The V gene's germline CDR1 is SGHTA and CDR2 FQGNSA. The CDR3 covers 14 residues. The chain's CDR3 is CASKREGAKNIQYF. The CDR3 DNA reads TGTGCCAGCAAGAGGGAAGGCGCCAAAAACATTCAGTACTTC.

The chain combines TRBV19 with TRBJ1-6; D uncertain. CDR1 and CDR2 (germline): LNHDA, SQIVND (reference sequence). The V gene lost 8 bases and the J gene lost 15 bases, with 14 bases spanning the gap. This CDR3 is built from 11 residues. CDR3 in amino acids: CASRSSGVLHF. Here the CDR3 DNA reads TGTGCCAGTCGAAGTTCGGGTGTCCTCCACTTT.

The gene calls are TRBV2 and TRBJ2-5; 14 nucleotides match TRBD2. The CDR3 length is 18 residues. The J segment lost 1 base and the V segment lost 6 bases, leaving 10 bases of the junction unmatched. Germline V lookup: CDR1 SNHLY, CDR2 FYNNEI. The CDR3 DNA reads TGTGCCAGCAGGCGTGGACTAGCGGGGGGAAGTTTCCAAGAGACCCAGTACTTC. Translating gives CASRRGLAGGSFQETQYF.

This clone was observed a handful of times. Sequence at one end of the junction differs from germline and may be a read error. Written as DNA, the CDR3 is TGTGCCAGCAGCTTAGATAGGGGGTCCTTAGATGGCCACACCTTC. This translates into CASSLDRGSLDGHTF. V usage is TRBV7-2 and J usage is TRBJ1-2; a possible D gene is TRBD1 (6 bases). The CDR3 has 15 residues. Germline CDR1 SGHTA, CDR2 FQGNSA.

The chain employs TRBV19 and TRBJ2-2; 12 bases map to TRBD2. The CDR3 sequence is 16 residues long. Germline V gene lookup returns CDR1 LNHDA and CDR2 SQIVND (reference sequence). V shed 5 bases and J 8 bases; nucleotides not matched to a gene: 9. For the CDR3, the DNA is TGTGCCAGTAGTCCGGGACTAGCGGGTTTTGATGGGGAGCTGTTTTTT. Its protein is CASSPGLAGFDGELFF.

This clone came up once. V is TRBV4-3 and J is TRBJ1-2; weak D call: TRBD1 (5 bases). The CDR3 has 14 residues. The germline V gene has CDR1 LGHNA and CDR2 YSLEER. Trimming left V 4 bases short and J 3 bases short, with 12 bases between. The CDR3 region has the DNA TGCGCCAGCAGCCCCACAGGTCCCCACTATGGCTACACCTTC. It is translated as CASSPTGPHYGYTF.

The J gene is TRBJ2-3, the V gene TRBV7-3; 7 positions match TRBD2. Germline values: CDR1 SGHTA, CDR2 FQGTGA. CDR3 length equals 14 residues. Trimming took 5 bases from V and 2 from J; bases not matched to a gene: 4. The CDR3 here is CASSISGVTDTQYF. Here the CDR3 DNA reads TGTGCCAGCAGCATCAGCGGGGTCACAGATACGCAGTATTTT.

The CDR3 nucleotides are TGTGCCAGCAGTTACCTTGCGCGTACCAATTCACCCCTCCACTTT. Amino acids: CASSYLARTNSPLHF. The chain employs TRBV6-5 and TRBJ1-6; D is uncertain. Trimming took 2 bases from V and 7 from J, leaving 12 bases between them. The length of the CDR3 is 15 residues. CDR1 MNHEY and CDR2 SVGAGI come from the germline V gene.

V usage is TRBV7-9 and J usage is TRBJ2-7; D uncertain. CDR1 and CDR2 (germline): SEHNR, FQNEAQ (reference sequence). Trimming cost V 5 bases and J 6 bases, with 11 bases left between them. CDR3 size: 12 residues. The CDR3 sequence: CASSDPTGEQYF. The CDR3 DNA is TGTGCCAGCAGCGACCCCACGGGCGAGCAGTACTTC.

This clone was counted a single time. The J gene is TRBJ2-7, the V gene TRBV2; D unresolved. V was shortened by 3 bases and J by 0 bases, with 9 bases between the two germline ends. The V gene's germline CDR1 is SNHLY and CDR2 FYNNEI. This CDR3 is 14 amino acids long. CDR3 in DNA: TGTGCCAGCAGTGAGGGTGGGCCCTCCTACGAGCAGTACTTC. Amino acid sequence: CASSEGGPSYEQYF.

CDR3 nucleotide sequence: TGTGCCAGCAGCAGAGGGGGCCTGGTAGCGGACTCCTACGAGCAGTACTTC. This translates into CASSRGGLVADSYEQYF. The rearrangement uses TRBV7-2 and TRBJ2-7, with a possible D match to TRBD1 (7 bases). The CDR3 covers 17 residues. Germline CDR1 and CDR2: SGHTA and FQGNSA. Between the trimmed V and J ends, which lost 5 bases and 0 bases, there was a span of 20 bases.

The gene calls are TRBV7-2 and TRBJ2-7; TRBD2 aligns across 8 bases. Per the germline V gene, CDR1 is SGHTA and CDR2 is FQGNSA. The CDR3 runs 13 residues. V shed 2 bases and J 5 bases; nucleotides not matched to a gene: 2. CDR3 in DNA: TGTGCCAGCAGCTTAATAGCGGGAAACGAGCAGTACTTC. This encodes CASSLIAGNEQYF. Full variable domain (missing parts from reference TRBV7-2 and TRBJ2-7): GAGVSQSPSNKVTEKGKDVELRCDPISGHTALYWYRQSLGQGLEFLIYFQGNSAPDKSGLPSDRFSAERTGGSVSTLTIQRTQQEDSAVYLCASSLIAGNEQYFGPGTRLTVT.

The chain employs TRBV11-3 and TRBJ1-3; a possible D gene is TRBD1 (6 bases). Germline CDR1 SGHNT, CDR2 YENEEA. The CDR3 totals 20 residues. Trimming took off 0 bases at V and 0 bases at J, with 21 bases between the two ends. CDR3 region: CASSLDLSWGHPGSGNTIYF. The CDR3, as DNA: TGTGCCAGCAGCTTAGATTTAAGTTGGGGACACCCGGGCTCTGGAAACACCATATATTTT.

The chain employs TRBV18 and TRBJ1-1; the D gene is possibly TRBD1 (5 bases). In germline, CDR1 is KGHSH, CDR2 LQKENI. Trimming took 5 bases from V and 7 from J, leaving 11 bases between them. The CDR3 has 12 amino acids. In nucleotides, the CDR3 is TGTGCCAGCTCAAATCAGGGCCATGAAGCTTTCTTT. It translates to CASSNQGHEAFF.

J is TRBJ1-1 and V is TRBV7-8; D remains ambiguous. The V and J ends lost 4 bases and 5 bases respectively, with 11 bases between them. Germline V gene lookup returns CDR1 SGHVS and CDR2 FQNEAQ. The CDR3 contains 13 residues. The chain's CDR3 is CASSSLRATEAFF. The CDR3, as DNA: TGTGCCAGCAGCTCCCTGAGGGCGACTGAAGCTTTCTTT.

The chain couples TRBV10-3 to TRBJ2-1, with TRBD1 identical over 9 bases. CDR1 and CDR2 from the germline V gene are ENHRY and SYGVKD. The CDR3 extends over 15 amino acids. V lost 10 bases and J lost 8; bases outside the gene matches: 15. The chain's CDR3 is CASAGDRARRDEQFF. CDR3 nucleotides: TGTGCCAGCGCAGGGGACAGGGCTCGTCGTGATGAGCAGTTCTTC.

The chain uses TRBV28 and TRBJ2-5; TRBD2 agrees at 7 bases. The CDR3 is 16 amino acids. With 2 bases clipped from V and 4 bases from J, the junction kept 10 bases outside the gene matches. Germline V gives CDR1 MDHEN, CDR2 SYDVKM. The CDR3 loop reads CASSLGVAGARETQYF. The CDR3 DNA follows: TGTGCCAGCAGTTTAGGGGTGGCGGGAGCTCGAGAGACCCAGTACTTC. The entire variable domain, with the rest obtained from reference TRBV28 and TRBJ2-5, is as follows: DVKVTQSSRYLVKRTGEKVFLECVQDMDHENMFWYRQDPGLGLRLIYFSYDVKMKEKGDIPEGYSVSREKKERFSLILESASTNQTSMYLCASSLGVAGARETQYFGPGTRLLVL.

The gene calls are TRBV6-2 or TRBV6-3 and TRBJ2-7; D may be TRBD1 (5 bases). Germline V CDR1 and CDR2: MNHEY, SVGEGT. This CDR3 has 12 residues. The V and J ends lost 4 bases and 3 bases respectively, with 7 bases between them. CDR3 DNA sequence: TGTGCCAGCAGTTTGACAGTCTACGAGCAGTACTTC. Protein sequence: CASSLTVYEQYF.

The CDR3, as DNA: TGTGCCAGCAGCGAAAGGGGGTGGTACGAGCAGTACTTC. Translated, it gives CASSERGWYEQYF. This chain joins TRBV27 and TRBJ2-7, with a weak D call TRBD1 (6 bases). The V end was cut by 6 bases, the J end by 4 bases, with 13 bases between. The CDR3 runs 13 residues. Germline CDR1 reads MNHEY; CDR2 reads SMNVEV (reference sequence).

The genes are TRBV19 and TRBJ1-2; 9 bases agree with TRBD1. The ends lost 10 bases at V and 6 bases at J; junction bases unmatched: 3. This CDR3 contains 11 residues. Germline values: CDR1 LNHDA, CDR2 SQIVND (reference sequence). The CDR3 DNA reads as TGTGCCACCCGGACAGGGGATGGCTACACCTTC. It specifies CATRTGDGYTF.